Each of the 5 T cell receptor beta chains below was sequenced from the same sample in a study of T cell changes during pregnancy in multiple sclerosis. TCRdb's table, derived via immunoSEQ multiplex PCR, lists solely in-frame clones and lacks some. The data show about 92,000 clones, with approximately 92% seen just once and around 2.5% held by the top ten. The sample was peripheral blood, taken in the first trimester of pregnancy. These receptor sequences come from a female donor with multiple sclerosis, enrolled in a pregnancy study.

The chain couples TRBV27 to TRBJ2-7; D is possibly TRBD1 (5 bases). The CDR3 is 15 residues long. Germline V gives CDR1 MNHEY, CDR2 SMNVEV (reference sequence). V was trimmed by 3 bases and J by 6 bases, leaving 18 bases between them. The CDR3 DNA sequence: TGTGCCAGCAGTTTTGGGGCAGGGTACTTGGGCGAGCAGTACTTC. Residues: CASSFGAGYLGEQYF.

The CDR3 loop reads CASSPSGRNSYEQYF. CDR3 coding DNA: TGTGCCAGTAGTCCAAGCGGGAGGAACTCCTACGAGCAGTACTTC. This chain joins TRBV19 and TRBJ2-7, with 9 bases identical to TRBD2. This CDR3 is built from 15 residues. V lost 5 bases and J lost 0; bases outside the gene matches: 5. Per the germline V gene, CDR1 is LNHDA and CDR2 is SQIVND (reference sequence).

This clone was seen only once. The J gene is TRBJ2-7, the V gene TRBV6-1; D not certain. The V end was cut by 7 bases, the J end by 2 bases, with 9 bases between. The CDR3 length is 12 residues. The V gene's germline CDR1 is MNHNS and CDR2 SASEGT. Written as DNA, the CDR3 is TGTGCCAGCAACTTTCGCCCCTACGAGCAGTACTTC. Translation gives CASNFRPYEQYF.

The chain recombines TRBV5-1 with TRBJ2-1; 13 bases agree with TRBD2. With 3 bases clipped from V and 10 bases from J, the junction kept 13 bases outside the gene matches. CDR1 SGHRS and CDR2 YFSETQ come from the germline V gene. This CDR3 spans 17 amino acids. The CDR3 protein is CASSSRTSGRPRDEQFF. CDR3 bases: TGCGCCAGCAGCTCCCGGACTAGCGGGAGACCCCGCGACGAGCAGTTCTTC.

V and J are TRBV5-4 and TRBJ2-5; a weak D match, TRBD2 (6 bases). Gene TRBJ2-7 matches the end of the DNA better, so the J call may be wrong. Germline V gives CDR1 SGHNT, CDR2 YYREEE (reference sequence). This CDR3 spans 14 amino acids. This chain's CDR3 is CASSLIGSPYEQYF. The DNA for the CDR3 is TGTGCCAGCAGCTTGATCGGGAGCCCCTACGAGCAGTACTTC.